This T cell receptor (beta chain) was obtained from a study of cytomegalovirus exposure and HLA in healthy donors. The wider study: The early release's HLA-typed donors yielded 65 million to 85 million unique TCRs. Most donors, roughly 84% of 398 genotyped, fell in the Caucasian-associated ancestry cluster.

Regarding this clone: Its antigen remains unknown.

Vbeta (60) and Jbeta (13) primers were used in the PCR. Methods used by the authors: Roughly 11 million of the roughly 80 million unique TCR beta chains counted in a later analysis were shared. TCRdb's table, derived via immunoSEQ multiplex PCR, lists solely in-frame clones and lacks some. That table furnishes V, J and clone size, whereas the DNA furnished D and trimming. Of approximately 120,000 clones in the sample, roughly 76% were seen once. Overall study results and limits: Per published accounts, TCR beta sequences correctly predicted the HLA-A and HLA-B alleles of most subjects.

V was pared by 0 bases and J by 7 bases, with 3 bases of the junction left unmatched. The V gene's germline CDR1 is LNHNV and CDR2 YYDKDF (reference sequence). The CDR3 has 14 amino acids. The sample consisted of PBMCs. The receptor was isolated from a woman in her forties in good health and CMV-seropositive. The chain uses TRBV15 and TRBJ2-3, with 8 bases aligning to TRBD2. CDR3 coding DNA: TGTGCCACCAGCAGAGAGAAGCGGGGGAATACGCAGTATTTT. It encodes CATSREKRGNTQYF.